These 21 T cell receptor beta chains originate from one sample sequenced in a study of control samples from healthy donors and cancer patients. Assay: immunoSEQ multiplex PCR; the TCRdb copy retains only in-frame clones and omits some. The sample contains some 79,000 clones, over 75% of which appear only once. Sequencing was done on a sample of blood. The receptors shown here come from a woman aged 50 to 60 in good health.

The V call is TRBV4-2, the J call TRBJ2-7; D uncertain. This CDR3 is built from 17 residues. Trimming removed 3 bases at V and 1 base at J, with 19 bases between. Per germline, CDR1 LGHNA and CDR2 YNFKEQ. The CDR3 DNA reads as TGTGCCAGCAGCCATTATCAGTCGGGTCGGGTTTCCTACGAGCAGTACTTC. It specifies CASSHYQSGRVSYEQYF.

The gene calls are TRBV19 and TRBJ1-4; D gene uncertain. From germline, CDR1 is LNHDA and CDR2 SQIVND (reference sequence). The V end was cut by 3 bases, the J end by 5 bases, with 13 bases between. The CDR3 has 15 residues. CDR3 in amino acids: CASSIALLSNEKLFF. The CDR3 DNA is TGTGCCAGTAGTATTGCCTTACTATCCAATGAAAAACTGTTTTTT.

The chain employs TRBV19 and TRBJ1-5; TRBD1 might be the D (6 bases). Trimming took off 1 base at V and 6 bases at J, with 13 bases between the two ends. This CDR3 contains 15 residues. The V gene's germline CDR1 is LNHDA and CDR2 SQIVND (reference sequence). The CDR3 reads CASSIATGLAQPQHF. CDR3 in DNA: TGTGCCAGTAGTATAGCCACAGGGTTAGCTCAGCCCCAGCATTTT.

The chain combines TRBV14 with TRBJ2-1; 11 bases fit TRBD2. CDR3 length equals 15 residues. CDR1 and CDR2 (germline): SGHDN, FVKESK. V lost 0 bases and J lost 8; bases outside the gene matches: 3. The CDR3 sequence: CASSQDPTSGDEQFF. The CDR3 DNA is TGTGCCAGCAGCCAAGATCCGACTAGCGGGGATGAGCAGTTCTTC.

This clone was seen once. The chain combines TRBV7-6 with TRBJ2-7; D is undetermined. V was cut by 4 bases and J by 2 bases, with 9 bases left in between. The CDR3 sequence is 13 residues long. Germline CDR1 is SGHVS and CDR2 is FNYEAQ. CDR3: CASSSYKTYEQYF. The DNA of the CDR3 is TGTGCCAGCAGCTCTTACAAAACCTACGAGCAGTACTTC.

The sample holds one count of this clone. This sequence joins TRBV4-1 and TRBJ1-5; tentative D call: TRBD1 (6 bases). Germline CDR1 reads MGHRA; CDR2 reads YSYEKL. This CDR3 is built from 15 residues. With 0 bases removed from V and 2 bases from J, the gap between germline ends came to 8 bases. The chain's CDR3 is CASSQERQGNQPQHF. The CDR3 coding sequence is TGCGCCAGCAGCCAAGAGAGACAGGGCAATCAGCCCCAGCATTTT.

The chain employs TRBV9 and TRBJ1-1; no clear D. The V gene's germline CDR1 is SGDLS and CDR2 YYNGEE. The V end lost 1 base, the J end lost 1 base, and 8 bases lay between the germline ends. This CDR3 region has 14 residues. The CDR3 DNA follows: TGTGCCAGCAGCGTAAAAGGAGGGAACACTGAAGCTTTCTTT. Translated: CASSVKGGNTEAFF. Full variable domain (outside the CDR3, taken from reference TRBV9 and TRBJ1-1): DSGVTQTPKHLITATGQRVTLRCSPRSGDLSVYWYQQSLDQGLQFLIQYYNGEERAKGNILERFSAQQFPDLHSELNLSSLELGDSALYFCASSVKGGNTEAFFGQGTRLTVV.

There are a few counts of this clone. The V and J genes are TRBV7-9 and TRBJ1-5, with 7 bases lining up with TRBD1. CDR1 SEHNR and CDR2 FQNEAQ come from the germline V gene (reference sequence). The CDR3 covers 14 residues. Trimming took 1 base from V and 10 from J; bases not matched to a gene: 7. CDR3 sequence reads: CASSLDPRGSPQHF. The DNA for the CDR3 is TGTGCCAGCAGCTTAGACCCCAGGGGGAGCCCCCAGCATTTT.

The CDR3, as DNA: TGTGCCAGCAGCTACCGTGCTAGCACAGATACGCAGTATTTT. Protein sequence: CASSYRASTDTQYF. V gene TRBV11-2 combines with J gene TRBJ2-3; D call uncertain. The CDR3 sequence is 14 residues long. Looked up from germline, CDR1 is SGHAT and CDR2 is FQNNGV. The V end was cut by 4 bases, the J end by 0 bases, with 8 bases between.

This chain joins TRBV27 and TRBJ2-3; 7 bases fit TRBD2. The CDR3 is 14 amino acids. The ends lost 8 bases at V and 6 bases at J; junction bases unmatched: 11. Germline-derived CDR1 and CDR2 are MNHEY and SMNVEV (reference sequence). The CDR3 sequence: CASRVGGGLDTQYF. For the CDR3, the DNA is TGTGCCAGCCGGGTTGGGGGGGGTCTGGATACGCAGTATTTT.

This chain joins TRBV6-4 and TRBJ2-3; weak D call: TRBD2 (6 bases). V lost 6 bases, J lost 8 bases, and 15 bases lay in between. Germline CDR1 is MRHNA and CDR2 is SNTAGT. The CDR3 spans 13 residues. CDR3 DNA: TGTGCCAGCAGCGCGGGACCGCTTGGTACGCAGTATTTT. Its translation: CASSAGPLGTQYF.

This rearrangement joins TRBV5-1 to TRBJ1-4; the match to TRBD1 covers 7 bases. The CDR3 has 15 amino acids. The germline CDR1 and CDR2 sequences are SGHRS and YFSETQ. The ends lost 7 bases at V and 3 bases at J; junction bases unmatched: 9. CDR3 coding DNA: TGCGCCAGCCGTAAGGGGGCTCAATCTAATGAAAAACTGTTTTTT. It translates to CASRKGAQSNEKLFF.

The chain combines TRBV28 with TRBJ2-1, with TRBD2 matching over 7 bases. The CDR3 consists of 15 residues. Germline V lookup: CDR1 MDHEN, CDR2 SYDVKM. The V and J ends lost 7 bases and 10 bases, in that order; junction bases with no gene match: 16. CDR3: CASKSWRREYQEQFF. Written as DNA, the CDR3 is TGTGCCAGCAAGTCTTGGAGGCGGGAGTATCAGGAGCAGTTCTTC.

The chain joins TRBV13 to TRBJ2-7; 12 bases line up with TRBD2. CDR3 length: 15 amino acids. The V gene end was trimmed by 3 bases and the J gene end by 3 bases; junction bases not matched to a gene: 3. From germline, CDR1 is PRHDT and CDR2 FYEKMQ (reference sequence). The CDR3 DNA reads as TGTGCCAGCAGCTTCAGGACTAGCGGGAACTACGAGCAGTACTTC. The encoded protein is CASSFRTSGNYEQYF.

CDR3 in DNA: TGTGCCAGCAGCTTGTTTGGATTAGCGCACAATGAGCAGTTCTTC. Amino acid sequence: CASSLFGLAHNEQFF. The chain recombines TRBV5-6 with TRBJ2-1; possible D gene TRBD2, 5 bases. Trimming pared 1 base from V and 5 bases from J, leaving 13 bases between. Germline CDR1 is SGHDT and CDR2 is YYEEEE. CDR3 length equals 15 residues.

The CDR3 sequence: CASSLRGQFNEQFF. The CDR3 DNA follows: TGTGCCAGCAGCTTGAGGGGACAGTTCAATGAGCAGTTCTTC. This chain uses TRBV7-9 with TRBJ2-1; the match to TRBD1 covers 7 bases. V lost 3 bases, J lost 6 bases, and 5 bases stayed unmatched. CDR3 length: 14 residues. Germline V lookup: CDR1 SEHNR, CDR2 FQNEAQ (reference sequence).

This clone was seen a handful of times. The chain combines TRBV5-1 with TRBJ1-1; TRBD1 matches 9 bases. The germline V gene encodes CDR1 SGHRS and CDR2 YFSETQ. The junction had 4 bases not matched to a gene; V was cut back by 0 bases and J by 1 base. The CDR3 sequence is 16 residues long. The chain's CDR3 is CASSLVGGQGNTEAFF. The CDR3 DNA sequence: TGCGCCAGCAGCTTGGTGGGGGGACAGGGGAACACTGAAGCTTTCTTT.

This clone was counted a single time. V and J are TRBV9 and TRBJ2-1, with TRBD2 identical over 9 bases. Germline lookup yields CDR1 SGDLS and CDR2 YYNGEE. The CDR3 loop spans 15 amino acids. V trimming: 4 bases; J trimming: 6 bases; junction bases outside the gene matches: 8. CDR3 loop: CASSPHLAGSNEQFF. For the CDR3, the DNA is TGTGCCAGCAGCCCCCACCTAGCGGGGTCCAATGAGCAGTTCTTC.

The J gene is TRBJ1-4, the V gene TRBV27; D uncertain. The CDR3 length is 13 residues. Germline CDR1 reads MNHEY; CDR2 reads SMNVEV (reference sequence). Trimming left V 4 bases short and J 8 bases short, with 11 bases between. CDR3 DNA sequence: TGTGCCAGCAGTTGGGTCTTAGAGGAAAAACTGTTTTTT. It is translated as CASSWVLEEKLFF.

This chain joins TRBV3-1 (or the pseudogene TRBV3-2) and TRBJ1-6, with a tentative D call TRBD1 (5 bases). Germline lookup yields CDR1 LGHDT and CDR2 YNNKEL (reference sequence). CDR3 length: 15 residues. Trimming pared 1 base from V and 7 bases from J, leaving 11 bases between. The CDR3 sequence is CASSQARGPNSPLHF. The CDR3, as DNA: TGTGCCAGCAGCCAAGCAAGGGGTCCCAATTCACCCCTCCACTTT.

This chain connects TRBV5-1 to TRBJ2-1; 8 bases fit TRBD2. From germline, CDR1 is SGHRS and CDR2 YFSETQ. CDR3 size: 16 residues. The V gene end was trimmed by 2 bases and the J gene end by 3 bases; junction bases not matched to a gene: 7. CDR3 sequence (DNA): TGCGCCAGCAGCTTTTTGCGGGAGGTTAGCTACAATGAGCAGTTCTTC. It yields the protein CASSFLREVSYNEQFF.